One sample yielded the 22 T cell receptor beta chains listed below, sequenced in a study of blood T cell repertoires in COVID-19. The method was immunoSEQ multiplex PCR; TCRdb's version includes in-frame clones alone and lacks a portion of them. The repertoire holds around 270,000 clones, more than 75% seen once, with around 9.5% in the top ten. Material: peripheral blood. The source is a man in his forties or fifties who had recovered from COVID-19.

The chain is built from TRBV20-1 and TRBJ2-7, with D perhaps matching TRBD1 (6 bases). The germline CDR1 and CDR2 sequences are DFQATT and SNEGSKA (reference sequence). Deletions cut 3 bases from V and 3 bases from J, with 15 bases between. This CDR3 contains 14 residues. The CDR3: CSASELQGFYEQYF. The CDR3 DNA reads TGCAGTGCTAGTGAGTTACAGGGATTCTACGAGCAGTACTTC.

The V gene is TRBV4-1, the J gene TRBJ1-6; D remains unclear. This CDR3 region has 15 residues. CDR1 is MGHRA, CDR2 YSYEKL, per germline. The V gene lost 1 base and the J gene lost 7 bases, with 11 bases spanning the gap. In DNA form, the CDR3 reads TGCGCCAGCAGCCAAGGCACCGCTCAGAATTCACCCCTCCACTTT. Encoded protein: CASSQGTAQNSPLHF.

The CDR3 loop is CASSYSIPASTGELFF. Written as DNA, the CDR3 is TGTGCCAGCAGTTACTCGATCCCCGCGAGCACCGGGGAGCTGTTTTTT. The chain uses TRBV6-5 and TRBJ2-2; D uncertain. This CDR3 contains 16 residues. Germline CDR1 is MNHEY and CDR2 is SVGAGI. V dropped 0 bases and J dropped 4 bases, with 12 bases sitting between them.

DNA for the CDR3: TGTGCCAGCTCACCACCGGGGTTTCGACTAGCAGGGGCCGGGGAGCTGTTTTTT. Translated: CASSPPGFRLAGAGELFF. The chain employs TRBV18 and TRBJ2-2; a weak D match, TRBD2 (7 bases). The germline CDR1 and CDR2 sequences are KGHSH and LQKENI. V was clipped by 0 bases and J by 6 bases, with 20 bases between them. The CDR3 consists of 18 residues.

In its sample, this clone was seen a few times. CDR3 sequence: CASSLDGTSGGSKYF. The CDR3 coding sequence is TGTGCCAGCAGCTTGGACGGAACTAGCGGGGGTTCGAAGTACTTC. The chain joins TRBV5-4 to TRBJ2-5, with TRBD2 matching over 11 bases. The length of the CDR3 is 15 residues. CDR1 SGHNT and CDR2 YYREEE come from the germline V gene (reference sequence). The junction had 10 bases not matched to a gene; V was cut back by 0 bases and J by 12 bases.

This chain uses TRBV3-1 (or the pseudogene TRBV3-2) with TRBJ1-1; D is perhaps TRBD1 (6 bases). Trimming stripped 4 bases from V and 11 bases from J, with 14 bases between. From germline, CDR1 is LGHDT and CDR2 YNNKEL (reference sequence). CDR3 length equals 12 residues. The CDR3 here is CASSRRTADAFF. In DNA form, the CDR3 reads TGTGCCAGCAGCCGAAGGACAGCCGACGCTTTCTTT.

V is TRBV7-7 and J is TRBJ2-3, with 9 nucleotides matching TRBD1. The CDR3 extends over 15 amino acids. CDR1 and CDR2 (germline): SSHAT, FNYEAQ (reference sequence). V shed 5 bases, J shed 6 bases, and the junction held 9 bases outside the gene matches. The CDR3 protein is CASSAGTGLSDTQYF. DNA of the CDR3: TGTGCCAGCAGCGCCGGGACAGGGCTGTCCGATACGCAGTATTTT.

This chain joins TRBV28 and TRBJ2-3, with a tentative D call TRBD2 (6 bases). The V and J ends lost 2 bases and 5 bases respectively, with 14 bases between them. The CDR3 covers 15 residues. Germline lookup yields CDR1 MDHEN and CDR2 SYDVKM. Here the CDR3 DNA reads TGTGCCAGCAGTTTAGCGGGACCCGCGGGAGATACGCAGTATTTT. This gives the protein CASSLAGPAGDTQYF. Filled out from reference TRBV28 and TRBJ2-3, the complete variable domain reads DVKVTQSSRYLVKRTGEKVFLECVQDMDHENMFWYRQDPGLGLRLIYFSYDVKMKEKGDIPEGYSVSREKKERFSLILESASTNQTSMYLCASSLAGPAGDTQYFGPGTRLTVL.

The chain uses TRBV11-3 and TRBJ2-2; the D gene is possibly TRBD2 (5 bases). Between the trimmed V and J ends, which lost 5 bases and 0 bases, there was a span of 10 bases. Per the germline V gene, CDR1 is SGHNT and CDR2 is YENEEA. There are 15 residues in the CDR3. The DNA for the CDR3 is TGTGCCAGCAGCCCGGACTTCGCGAACACCGGGGAGCTGTTTTTT. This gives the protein CASSPDFANTGELFF.

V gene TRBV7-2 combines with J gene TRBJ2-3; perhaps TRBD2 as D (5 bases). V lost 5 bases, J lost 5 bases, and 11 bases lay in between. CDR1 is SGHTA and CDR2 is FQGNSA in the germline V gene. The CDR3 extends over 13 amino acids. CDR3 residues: CASSPRRKDTQYF. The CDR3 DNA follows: TGTGCCAGCAGCCCTAGGAGGAAAGATACGCAGTATTTT.

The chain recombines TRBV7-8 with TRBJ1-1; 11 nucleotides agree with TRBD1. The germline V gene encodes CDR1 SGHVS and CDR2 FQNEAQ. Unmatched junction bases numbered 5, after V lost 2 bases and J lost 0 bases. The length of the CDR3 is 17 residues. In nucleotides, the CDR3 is TGTGCCAGCAGCTTACCGGACAGGGGGCACATGAACACTGAAGCTTTCTTT. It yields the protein CASSLPDRGHMNTEAFF.

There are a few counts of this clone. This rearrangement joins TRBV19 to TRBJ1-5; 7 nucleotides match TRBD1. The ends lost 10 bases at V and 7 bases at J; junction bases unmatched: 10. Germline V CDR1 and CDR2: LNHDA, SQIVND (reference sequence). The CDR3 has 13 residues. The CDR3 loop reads CAISEQGGQPQHF. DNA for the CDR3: TGTGCCATCTCCGAACAAGGGGGCCAGCCCCAGCATTTT.

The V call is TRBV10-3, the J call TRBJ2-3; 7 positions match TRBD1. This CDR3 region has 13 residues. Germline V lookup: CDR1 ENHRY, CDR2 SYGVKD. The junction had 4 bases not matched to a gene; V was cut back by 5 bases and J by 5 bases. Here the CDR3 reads CAISLTGLDTQYF. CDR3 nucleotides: TGTGCCATCAGTCTGACAGGGTTAGATACGCAGTATTTT.

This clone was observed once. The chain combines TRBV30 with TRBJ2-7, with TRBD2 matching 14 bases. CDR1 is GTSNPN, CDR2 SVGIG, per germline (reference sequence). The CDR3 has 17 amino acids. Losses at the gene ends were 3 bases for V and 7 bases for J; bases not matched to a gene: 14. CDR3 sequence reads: CAWRQGTSGSLTQEQYF. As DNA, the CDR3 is TGTGCCTGGAGACAGGGGACTAGCGGGAGCCTTACCCAGGAGCAGTACTTC.

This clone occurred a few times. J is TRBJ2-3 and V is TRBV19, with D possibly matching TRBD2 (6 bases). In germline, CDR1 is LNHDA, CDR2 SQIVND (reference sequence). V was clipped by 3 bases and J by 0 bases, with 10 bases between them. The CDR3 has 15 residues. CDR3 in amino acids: CASSIVGGSTDTQYF. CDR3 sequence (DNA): TGTGCCAGTAGTATCGTCGGGGGAAGCACAGATACGCAGTATTTT.

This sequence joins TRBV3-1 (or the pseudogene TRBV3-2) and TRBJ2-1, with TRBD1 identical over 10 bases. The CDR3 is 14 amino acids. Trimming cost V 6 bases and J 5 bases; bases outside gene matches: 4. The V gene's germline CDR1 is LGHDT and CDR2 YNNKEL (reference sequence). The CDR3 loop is CASRDRGLNNEQFF. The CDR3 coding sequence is TGTGCCAGCAGAGACAGGGGGCTTAACAATGAGCAGTTCTTC.

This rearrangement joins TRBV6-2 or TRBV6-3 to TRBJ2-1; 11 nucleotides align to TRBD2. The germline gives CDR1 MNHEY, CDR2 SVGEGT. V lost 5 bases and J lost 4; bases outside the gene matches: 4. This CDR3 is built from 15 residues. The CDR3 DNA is TGTGCCAGCAGTAACGGACTAGCGGGTTACAATGAGCAGTTCTTC. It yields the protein CASSNGLAGYNEQFF.

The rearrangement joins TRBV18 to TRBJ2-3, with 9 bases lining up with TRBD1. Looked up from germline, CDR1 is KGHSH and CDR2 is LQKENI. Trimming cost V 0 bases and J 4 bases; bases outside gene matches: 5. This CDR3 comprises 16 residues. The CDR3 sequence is CASSPPGQGAPDTQYF. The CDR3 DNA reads TGTGCCAGCTCACCACCGGGACAGGGTGCCCCAGATACGCAGTATTTT.

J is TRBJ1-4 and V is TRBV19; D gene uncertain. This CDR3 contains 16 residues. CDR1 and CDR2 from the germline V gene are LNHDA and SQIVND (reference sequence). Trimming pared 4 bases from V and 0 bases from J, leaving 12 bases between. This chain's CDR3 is CASSKGLTATNEKLFF. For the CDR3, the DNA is TGTGCCAGTAGTAAAGGACTGACTGCAACTAATGAAAAACTGTTTTTT.

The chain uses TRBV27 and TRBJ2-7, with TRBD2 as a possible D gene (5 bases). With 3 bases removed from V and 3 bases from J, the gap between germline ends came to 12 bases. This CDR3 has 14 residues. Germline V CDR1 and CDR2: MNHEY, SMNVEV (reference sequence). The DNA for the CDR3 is TGTGCCAGCAGTTTTGCATTTGCGGGCTACGAGCAGTACTTC. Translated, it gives CASSFAFAGYEQYF.

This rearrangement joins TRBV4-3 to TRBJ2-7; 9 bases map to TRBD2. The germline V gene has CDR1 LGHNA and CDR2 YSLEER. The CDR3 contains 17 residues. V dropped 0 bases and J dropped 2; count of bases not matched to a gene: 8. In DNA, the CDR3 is TGCGCCAGCAGCCAAGATGCGGTGGCGGGGGGGCCCTACGAGCAGTACTTC. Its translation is CASSQDAVAGGPYEQYF.

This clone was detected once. CDR3 residues: CASGQGLWPQHF. CDR3 nucleotide sequence: TGTGCCAGCGGACAGGGCTTGTGGCCCCAGCATTTT. The V gene is TRBV9, the J gene TRBJ1-5, with 8 bases lining up with TRBD1. The germline gives CDR1 SGDLS, CDR2 YYNGEE. The length of the CDR3 is 12 residues. J lost 9 bases, V lost 7 bases, and 6 bases had no gene match.